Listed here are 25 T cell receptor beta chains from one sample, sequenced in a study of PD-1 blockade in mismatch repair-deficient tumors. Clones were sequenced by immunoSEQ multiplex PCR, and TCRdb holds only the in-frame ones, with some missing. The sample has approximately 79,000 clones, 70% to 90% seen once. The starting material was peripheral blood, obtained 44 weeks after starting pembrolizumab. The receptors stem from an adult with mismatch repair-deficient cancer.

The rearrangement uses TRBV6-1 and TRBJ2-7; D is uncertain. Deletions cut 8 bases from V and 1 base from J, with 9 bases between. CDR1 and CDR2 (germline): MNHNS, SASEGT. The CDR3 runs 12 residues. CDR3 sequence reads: CASRSDSYEQYF. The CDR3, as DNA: TGTGCCAGCCGGTCAGATTCCTACGAGCAGTACTTC.

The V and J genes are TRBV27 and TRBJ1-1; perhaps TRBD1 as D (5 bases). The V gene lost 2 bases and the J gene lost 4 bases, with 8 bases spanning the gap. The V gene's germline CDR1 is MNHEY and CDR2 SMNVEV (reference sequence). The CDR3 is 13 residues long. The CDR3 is CASSLGTSTEAFF. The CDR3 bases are TGTGCCAGCAGTTTAGGGACTTCCACTGAAGCTTTCTTT.

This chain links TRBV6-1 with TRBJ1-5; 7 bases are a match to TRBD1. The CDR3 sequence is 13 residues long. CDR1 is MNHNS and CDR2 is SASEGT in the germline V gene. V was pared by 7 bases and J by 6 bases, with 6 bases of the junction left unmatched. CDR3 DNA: TGTGCCAGCAAGGGGGCGTCGGGTCAGCCCCAGCATTTT. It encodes CASKGASGQPQHF.

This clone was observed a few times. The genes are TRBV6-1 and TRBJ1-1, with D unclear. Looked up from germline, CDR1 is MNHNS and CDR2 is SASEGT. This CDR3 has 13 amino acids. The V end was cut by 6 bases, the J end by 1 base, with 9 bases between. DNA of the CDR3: TGTGCCAGCAGAGCCGGTGGGAACACTGAAGCTTTCTTT. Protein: CASRAGGNTEAFF.

In nucleotides, the CDR3 is TGTGCCAGCAGCATTACAGGGGACGAGCAGTACTTC. Its protein is CASSITGDEQYF. The V call is TRBV7-8, the J call TRBJ2-7, with 7 positions matching TRBD1. This CDR3 comprises 12 residues. V was clipped by 5 bases and J by 5 bases; unmatched bases: 3. CDR1 is SGHVS and CDR2 is FQNEAQ in the germline V gene.

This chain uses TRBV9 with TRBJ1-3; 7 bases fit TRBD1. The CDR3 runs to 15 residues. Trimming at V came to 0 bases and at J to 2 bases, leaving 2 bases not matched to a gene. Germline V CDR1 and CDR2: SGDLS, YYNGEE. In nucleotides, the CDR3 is TGTGCCAGCAGCGTAGCGGGGACAGCTGGAAACACCATATATTTT. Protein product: CASSVAGTAGNTIYF.

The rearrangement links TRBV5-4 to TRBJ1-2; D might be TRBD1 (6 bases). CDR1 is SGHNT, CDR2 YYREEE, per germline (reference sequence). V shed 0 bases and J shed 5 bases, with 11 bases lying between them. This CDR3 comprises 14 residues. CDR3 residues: CASSLAGEGYGYTF. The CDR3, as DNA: TGTGCCAGCAGCTTGGCAGGGGAAGGGTATGGCTACACCTTC.

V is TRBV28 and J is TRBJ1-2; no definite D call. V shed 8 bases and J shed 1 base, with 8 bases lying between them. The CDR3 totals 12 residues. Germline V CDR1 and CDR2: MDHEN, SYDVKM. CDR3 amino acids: CASAAGNYGYTF. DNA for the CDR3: TGTGCCAGCGCGGCGGGTAACTATGGCTACACCTTC.

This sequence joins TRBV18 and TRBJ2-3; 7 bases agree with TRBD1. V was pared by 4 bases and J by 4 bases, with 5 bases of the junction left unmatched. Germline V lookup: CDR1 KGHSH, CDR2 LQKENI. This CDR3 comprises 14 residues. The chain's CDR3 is CASSQGAPPDTQYF. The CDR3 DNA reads TGTGCCAGCTCACAGGGGGCGCCCCCAGATACGCAGTATTTT.

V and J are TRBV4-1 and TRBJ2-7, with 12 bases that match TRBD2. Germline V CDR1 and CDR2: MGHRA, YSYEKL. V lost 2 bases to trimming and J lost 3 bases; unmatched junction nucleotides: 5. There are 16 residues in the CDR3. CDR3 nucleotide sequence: TGCGCCAGCAGCCAATCGGGACTAGCGGGCTTCTACGAGCAGTACTTC. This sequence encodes CASSQSGLAGFYEQYF.

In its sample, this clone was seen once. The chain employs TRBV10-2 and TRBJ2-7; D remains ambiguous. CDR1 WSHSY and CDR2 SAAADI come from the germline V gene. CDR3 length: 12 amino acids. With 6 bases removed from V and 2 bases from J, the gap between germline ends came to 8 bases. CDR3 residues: CASRADAYEQYF. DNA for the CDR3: TGCGCCAGCAGGGCTGATGCCTACGAGCAGTACTTC.

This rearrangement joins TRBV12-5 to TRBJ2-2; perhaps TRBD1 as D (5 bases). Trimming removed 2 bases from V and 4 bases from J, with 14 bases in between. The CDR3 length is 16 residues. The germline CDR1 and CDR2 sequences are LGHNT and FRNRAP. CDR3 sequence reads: CASGLTHDRPTGELFF. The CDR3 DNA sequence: TGTGCTAGTGGTTTGACCCATGACAGACCCACCGGGGAGCTGTTTTTT.

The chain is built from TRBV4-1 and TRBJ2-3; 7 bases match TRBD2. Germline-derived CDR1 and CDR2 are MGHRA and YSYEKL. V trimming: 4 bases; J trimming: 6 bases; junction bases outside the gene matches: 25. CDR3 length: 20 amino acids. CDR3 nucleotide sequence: TGCGCCAGCAGCCCGCTCACCCCTTTGGGGGGGAGGGCCGTCGGTGATACGCAGTATTTT. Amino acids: CASSPLTPLGGRAVGDTQYF.

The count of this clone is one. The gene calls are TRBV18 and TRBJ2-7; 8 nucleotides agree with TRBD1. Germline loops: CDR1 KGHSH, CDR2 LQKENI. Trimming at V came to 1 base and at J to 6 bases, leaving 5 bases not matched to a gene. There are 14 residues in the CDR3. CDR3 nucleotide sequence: TGTGCCAGCTCACCACAGGGCAGGGGGCGCGAGCAGTACTTC. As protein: CASSPQGRGREQYF. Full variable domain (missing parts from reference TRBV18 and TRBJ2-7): NAGVMQNPRHLVRRRGQEARLRCSPMKGHSHVYWYRQLPEEGLKFMVYLQKENIIDESGMPKERFSAEFPKEGPSILRIQQVVRGDSAAYFCASSPQGRGREQYFGPGTRLTVT.

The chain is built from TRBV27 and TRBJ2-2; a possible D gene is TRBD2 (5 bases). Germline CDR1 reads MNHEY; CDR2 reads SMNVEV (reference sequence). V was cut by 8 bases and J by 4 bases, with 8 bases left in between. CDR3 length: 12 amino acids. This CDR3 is CASGSLTGELFF. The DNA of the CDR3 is TGTGCCAGCGGGAGTCTCACCGGGGAGCTGTTTTTT.

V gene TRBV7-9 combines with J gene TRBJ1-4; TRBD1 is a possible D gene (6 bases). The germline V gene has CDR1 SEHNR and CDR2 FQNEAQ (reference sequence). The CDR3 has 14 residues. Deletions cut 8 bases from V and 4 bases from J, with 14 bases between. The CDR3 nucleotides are TGTGCCAGCTCAAACCAGGGGAGTAATGAAAAACTGTTTTTT. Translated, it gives CASSNQGSNEKLFF.

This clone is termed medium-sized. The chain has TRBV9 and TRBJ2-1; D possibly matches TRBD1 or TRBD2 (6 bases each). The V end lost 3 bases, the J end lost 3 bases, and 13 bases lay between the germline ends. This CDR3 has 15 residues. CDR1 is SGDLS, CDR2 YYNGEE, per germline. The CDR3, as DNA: TGTGCCAGCAGCGCTCCGGGGGCTTACTACAATGAGCAGTTCTTC. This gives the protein CASSAPGAYYNEQFF.

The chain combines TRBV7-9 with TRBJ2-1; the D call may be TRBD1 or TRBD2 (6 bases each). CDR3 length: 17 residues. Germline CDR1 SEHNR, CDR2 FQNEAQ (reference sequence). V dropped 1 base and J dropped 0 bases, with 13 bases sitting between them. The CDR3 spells CASSLGGARSSYNEQFF. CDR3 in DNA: TGTGCCAGCAGCTTAGGGGGGGCCCGGAGCTCCTACAATGAGCAGTTCTTC.

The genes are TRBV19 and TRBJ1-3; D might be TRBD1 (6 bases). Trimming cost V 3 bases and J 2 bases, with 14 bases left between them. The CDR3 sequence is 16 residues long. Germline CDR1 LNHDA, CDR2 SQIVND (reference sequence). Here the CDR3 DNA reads TGTGCCAGTAGTATCCGTGGGGGGCGCACTGGAAACACCATATATTTT. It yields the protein CASSIRGGRTGNTIYF.

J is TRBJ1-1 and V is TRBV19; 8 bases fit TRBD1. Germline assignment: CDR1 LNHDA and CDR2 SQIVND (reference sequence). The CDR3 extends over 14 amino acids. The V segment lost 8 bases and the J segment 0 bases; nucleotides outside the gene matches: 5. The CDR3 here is CASRTGPMNTEAFF. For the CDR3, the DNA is TGTGCCAGTCGGACAGGGCCCATGAACACTGAAGCTTTCTTT.

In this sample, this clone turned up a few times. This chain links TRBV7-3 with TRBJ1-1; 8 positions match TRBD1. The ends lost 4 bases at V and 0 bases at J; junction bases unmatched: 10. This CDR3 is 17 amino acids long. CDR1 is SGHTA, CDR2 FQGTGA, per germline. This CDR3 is CASSSYSGGQVNTEAFF. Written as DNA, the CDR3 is TGTGCCAGCAGCTCGTATTCAGGGGGCCAGGTGAACACTGAAGCTTTCTTT. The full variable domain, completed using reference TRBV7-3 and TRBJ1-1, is GAGVSQTPSNKVTEKGKYVELRCDPISGHTALYWYRQSLGQGPEFLIYFQGTGAADDSGLPNDRFFAVRPEGSVSTLKIQRTERGDSAVYLCASSSYSGGQVNTEAFFGQGTRLTVV.

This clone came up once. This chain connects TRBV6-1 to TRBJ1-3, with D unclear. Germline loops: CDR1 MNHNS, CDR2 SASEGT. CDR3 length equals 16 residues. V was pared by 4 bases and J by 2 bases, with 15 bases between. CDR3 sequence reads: CASSGVSGRTGNTIYF. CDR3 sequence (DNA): TGTGCCAGCAGTGGCGTCTCGGGGAGAACTGGAAACACCATATATTTT.

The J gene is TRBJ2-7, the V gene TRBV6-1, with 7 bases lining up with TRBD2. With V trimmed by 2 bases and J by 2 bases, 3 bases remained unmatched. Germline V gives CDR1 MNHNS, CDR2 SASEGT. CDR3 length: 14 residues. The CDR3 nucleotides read TGTGCCAGCAGTGAACAAAGCGGGACCTACGAGCAGTACTTC. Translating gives CASSEQSGTYEQYF.

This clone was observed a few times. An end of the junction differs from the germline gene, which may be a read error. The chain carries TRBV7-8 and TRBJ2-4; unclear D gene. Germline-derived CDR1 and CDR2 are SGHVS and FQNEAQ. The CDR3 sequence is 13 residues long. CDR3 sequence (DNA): TGTGCCAGCAGCTTAGTGAGTAGGATGGCTTCGGACTTC. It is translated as CASSLVSRMASDF. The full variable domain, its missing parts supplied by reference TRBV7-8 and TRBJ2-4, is GAGVSQSPRYKVAKRGQDVALRCDPISGHVSLFWYQQALGQGPEFLTYFQNEAQLDKSGLPSDRFFAERPEGSVSTLKIQRTQQEDSAVYLCASSLVSRMASDFGAGTRLSVL.

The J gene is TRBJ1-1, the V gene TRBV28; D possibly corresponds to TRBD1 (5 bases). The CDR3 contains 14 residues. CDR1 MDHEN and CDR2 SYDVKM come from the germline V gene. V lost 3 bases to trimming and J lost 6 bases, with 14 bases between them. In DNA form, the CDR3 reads TGTGCCAGCAGTTTTTTGGGGGAGAGCGCTGAAGCTTTCTTT. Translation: CASSFLGESAEAFF.